Listed below are T cell receptor beta chains from one sample, sequenced in a study of CD8 T cells in Susac syndrome. From the immunoSEQ multiplex PCR reads, TCRdb called clonotypes with MiXCR, one entry per CDR3 protein. The sample has roughly 190,000 distinct CDR3 sequences, about 94% seen once. Specimen: CD4+ T cells from PBMCs. These receptors came from a human donor in good health. CDR3s include the opening cysteine and the closing phenylalanine or tryptophan. A D gene is named only where the DNA matches it firmly. Expanded clones get a size class; other rows say once, few or many, or leave the size out.

.,TRBV6-5,TRBJ2-2,TRBD2,CASSYPGRGTGELFF,TGTGCCAGCAGTTACCCAGGGCGGGGGACCGGGGAGCTGTTTTTT
.,TRBV20-1,TRBJ2-7,.,CSSPGENEQYF,TGCAGTTCCCCCGGGGAGAACGAGCAGTACTTC
.,TRBV27,TRBJ2-7,TRBD2,CASTRRAGDEQYF,TGTGCCAGCACCCGGAGGGCGGGGGACGAGCAGTACTTC
.,TRBV29-1,TRBJ2-7,.,CSAKRGSYEQYF,TGCAGCGCTAAACGGGGTTCCTACGAGCAGTACTTC
once,TRBV30,TRBJ1-4,TRBD1,CAWSADRGREKLFF,TGTGCCTGGAGTGCTGATAGGGGGCGTGAAAAACTGTTTTTT
once,TRBV20-1,TRBJ2-7,.,CSARDPTKGSYEQYF,TGCAGTGCTAGAGATCCCACGAAGGGGTCCTACGAGCAGTACTTC
.,TRBV4-3,TRBJ2-3,.,CASSQGQGTQYF,TGCGCCAGCAGCCAAGGGCAGGGTACGCAGTATTTT
once,TRBV12-5,TRBJ2-5,.,CASGLGLTWGQETQYF,TGTGCTAGTGGTTTGGGACTCACCTGGGGCCAAGAGACCCAGTACTTC
.,TRBV6-6,TRBJ1-1,.,CASGPVGTEAFF,TGTGCCAGCGGGCCAGTGGGGACTGAAGCTTTCTTT
.,TRBV6-1,TRBJ2-3,.,CASSSRKSTDTQYF,TGTGCCAGCAGCAGCAGAAAGAGCACAGATACGCAGTATTTT
.,TRBV19,TRBJ2-1,.,CASRPTADRFSYNEQFF,TGTGCCAGTAGACCGACCGCAGACAGGTTCTCCTACAATGAGCAGTTCTTC
.,TRBV15,TRBJ2-1,.,CATSRAISSYNEQFF,TGTGCCACCAGCAGAGCAATAAGCTCCTACAATGAGCAGTTCTTC
.,TRBV4-2,TRBJ1-5,.,CASSQGGGYQPQHF,TGTGCCAGCAGCCAAGGCGGGGGGTATCAGCCCCAGCATTTT